A selection of T cell receptor beta chains follows, all from one sample in a study of tumor and adjacent non-tumor tissue in lung cancer. MiXCR, applied by TCRdb to the multiplex PCR reads, yields one record per CDR3 protein. This table has around 140,000 distinct CDR3 sequences, around 67% appearing once. The sample consisted of lung tumor tissue. The receptors stem from a man aged 55 to 69 with small cell lung cancer. Each CDR3 is given with its conserved first and last residue. The order of the fields is clone size, D gene, J gene, V gene, CDR3 DNA, CDR3 protein. D genes are given only for firm matches. For some rows the clone size is stated as once, few or many, or as a class when expanded; others skip it.

-,-,TRBJ2-7,TRBV11-2,TGCGCCAGCAACTTACTAGGCTCCTACGAGCAGTACTTC,CASNLLGSYEQYF
-,-,TRBJ2-1,TRBV14,TGTGCCAGCAGCCCGACGATCGACTACAATGATCAGTTCTTC,CASSPTIDYNDQFF
-,-,TRBJ2-2,TRBV4-2,TGTGCCCGCAGCCAAGACCCCGGAGGGAACCCCTTAGGGCCCGGGGAGCTGTTTTTT,CARSQDPGGNPLGPGELFF
-,-,TRBJ1-1,TRBV30,TGTGCCTGGGGACACGGAGTGTACTTCGTCGGGCGCTCGAACACTGAAGCTTTCTTT,CAWGHGVYFVGRSNTEAFF
many,TRBD1,TRBJ2-3,TRBV13,TGTGCCAGCAGCCGACAGGGAACAGATACGCAGTATTTT,CASSRQGTDTQYF
-,-,TRBJ2-7,TRBV6-1,TGTGCCAGCACCAAAGGGGCAAGGCCCTACGAGCAGTACTTC,CASTKGARPYEQYF
-,-,TRBJ1-1,TRBV20-1,TGCAGTGCTAGAGTGCGGGGGGGCACTGAAGCTTTCTTT,CSARVRGGTEAFF
-,-,TRBJ2-7,TRBV11-2,TGCGCCAGAAGCTTATCAGTAGGCGGGGGCTTCTACGAGCAGTACTTC,CARSLSVGGGFYEQYF
-,-,TRBJ1-5,TRBV4-2,TGTGCCAGCAGCCTCTTTAGGAATCAGCCCCAGCATTTT,CASSLFRNQPQHF
-,-,TRBJ2-3,TRBV6-6,TGTGCCAGCATTACCCGCGGTGGAGCAGATACGCAGTATTTT,CASITRGGADTQYF
-,-,TRBJ1-5,TRBV5-6,TGTGCCTGCAGCATGCATCGGGCTCAGCCCCAACATTTT,CACSMHRAQPQHF
many,-,TRBJ1-2,TRBV29-1,TGCAGCGTCGATAAGACAGCTTATGGCTACACCTTC,CSVDKTAYGYTF
once,-,TRBJ2-7,TRBV20-1,TGCAGTGCTAACGGAGACATAGTGGGAGAGGGGTACGATCAGTACTTC,CSANGDIVGEGYDQYF
few,TRBD1,TRBJ2-7,TRBV12-3/TRBV12-4,TGTGCCTGCAGCCGACAGGGGAGGTACGAGCAATACTTC,CACSRQGRYEQYF
-,-,TRBJ2-7,TRBV11-2,TGTGCCAGTACCGTAGCAGGGGCCGAGCAGTACTTC,CASTVAGAEQYF
once,TRBD1,TRBJ2-3,TRBV4-2,TGTGCCAGCGGCCAAGCCGGCCAGGGGGCGCGAAATACGCAGTATTTT,CASGQAGQGARNTQYF
few,-,TRBJ1-4,TRBV5-4,TGTGCCAGCAGCTTGGTAGGGAGAGGTAATGAAAAACTGTTTTTT,CASSLVGRGNEKLFF
-,-,TRBJ2-7,TRBV19,TGTGCCAGTAGTATAGAACCGGGGGCCCTCGAGCAGTACTTC,CASSIEPGALEQYF
-,-,TRBJ1-1,TRBV4-1,TGCCCCAGCAGCCAAGGTGCCGACAAAGCTTTCTTT,CPSSQGADKAFF
-,-,TRBJ2-3,TRBV11-2,TGTACCAGCAGCTATGGGAGGTGGACAGATTCGCAGTATTTT,CTSSYGRWTDSQYF
-,TRBD1,TRBJ1-6,TRBV28,TGTGCCAGCAGTTTGACAGGGAATAATTCAACCCTCCACTTT,CASSLTGNNSTLHF
many,-,TRBJ1-1,TRBV4-2,TGTGCCAGCAGCCAAGATGGAGGCCCGAACACTGAAGCTTTCTTT,CASSQDGGPNTEAFF
-,-,TRBJ2-1,TRBV6-2/TRBV6-3,TGTGCCAGCAGCGCGGGACAGCCCTACAATGAGCAGTTCTTC,CASSAGQPYNEQFF